Below, 8 T cell receptor beta chains from the same sample are listed, as sequenced in a study of blood T cells in healthy people across ages. Primed by a sample-barcoded 5' primer and a J-beta primer mix, a second PCR proceeded for roughly 7 to 12 cycles. Using its own MiXCR run on the 5' RACE reads, TCRdb lists one record per CDR3 protein. The table includes over 1,500,000 distinct CDR3 sequences, roughly 43% detected once. Specimen: blood. Receptors originate from a human donor in good health.

This sequence joins TRBV7-9 and TRBJ1-1; 11 bases fit TRBD1. This CDR3 contains 16 residues. In germline, CDR1 is SEHNR, CDR2 FQNEAQ (reference sequence). J lost 5 bases, V lost 1 base, and 6 bases had no gene match. The DNA of the CDR3 is TGTGCCAGCAGCTTAGGGACAGGGGGCCCGGGTACTGAAGCTTTCTTT. Protein product: CASSLGTGGPGTEAFF.

The chain uses TRBV20-1 and TRBJ2-1; TRBD2 aligns across 11 bases. Trimming cost V 5 bases and J 8 bases; bases outside gene matches: 8. The CDR3 runs to 14 residues. The V gene's germline CDR1 is DFQATT and CDR2 SNEGSKA (reference sequence). The CDR3 sequence is CSALIAGGIDEQFF. Written as DNA, the CDR3 is TGCAGTGCTCTTATAGCGGGGGGGATCGATGAGCAGTTCTTC.

V and J are TRBV29-1 and TRBJ1-2; D is perhaps TRBD1 (6 bases). Germline V gene sequence: CDR1 SQVTM, CDR2 ANQGSEA. V dropped 6 bases and J dropped 5 bases, with 13 bases sitting between them. This CDR3 has 12 residues. The CDR3 region has the DNA TGCAGCGTCGACGAACAGGGTTATGGCTACACCTTC. Translated: CSVDEQGYGYTF.

The chain uses TRBV3-1 and TRBJ1-2; maybe TRBD1 (6 bases). CDR1 is LGHDT, CDR2 YNNKEL, per germline (reference sequence). Deletions cut 4 bases from V and 7 bases from J, with 28 bases between. The CDR3 is 18 amino acids. CDR3 in DNA: TGTGCCAGCAGCCCCAATCCGGGCGACACAGGGATTTATTTTGGCTACACCTTC. Its protein is CASSPNPGDTGIYFGYTF. Looking up the rest from reference TRBV3-1 and TRBJ1-2 gives the full variable domain: DTAVSQTPKYLVTQMGNDKSIKCEQNLGHDTMYWYKQDSKKFLKIMFSYNNKELIINETVPNRFSPKSPDKAHLNLHINSLELGDSAVYFCASSPNPGDTGIYFGYTFGSGTRLTVV.

This clonotype was seen only a few times. The rearrangement uses TRBV7-2 and TRBJ2-3; 8 bases match TRBD1. V lost 4 bases to trimming and J lost 4 bases; unmatched junction nucleotides: 4. The germline CDR1 and CDR2 sequences are SGHTA and FQGNSA. The CDR3 contains 14 residues. In DNA, the CDR3 is TGTGCCAGCAGCTCCACGGACAGGGCAGATACGCAGTATTTT. Amino acid sequence: CASSSTDRADTQYF.

The table lists this clonotype with a few counts. The J gene is TRBJ2-3, the V gene TRBV7-3, with TRBD2 identical over 12 bases. The CDR3 is 14 residues long. Unmatched junction bases numbered 6, after V lost 5 bases and J lost 9 bases. Germline lookup yields CDR1 SGHTA and CDR2 FQGTGA. The CDR3 nucleotides read TGTGCCAGCAGCGCTCAGACTAGCGGGGGAACGCAGTATTTT. Translation: CASSAQTSGGTQYF.

V gene TRBV4-2 combines with J gene TRBJ1-2; D is unresolved. Germline CDR1 is LGHNA and CDR2 is YNFKEQ. This CDR3 contains 14 residues. The V gene lost 2 bases and the J gene lost 3 bases, with 10 bases spanning the gap. As DNA, the CDR3 is TGTGCCAGCAGCCAAAGTACTCGAGACTATGGCTACACCTTC. This sequence encodes CASSQSTRDYGYTF.

Regarding this clonotype: No conserved phenylalanine or tryptophan is present at the end of the CDR3, so a read error is the likely explanation. This chain joins TRBV10-3 and TRBJ2-5; weak D call: TRBD1 (5 bases). The V end lost 7 bases, the J end lost 1 base, and 10 bases lay between the germline ends. Germline CDR1 is ENHRY and CDR2 is SYGVKD. The CDR3 runs to 13 residues. CDR3 coding DNA: TGTGCCATCACCAGGGATCCCCAAGAGACCCAGTACTGC. It yields the protein CAITRDPQETQYC.